This passage covers 29 T cell receptor beta chains from one sample sequenced in a study of CD8 T cells in Susac syndrome. With random hexamers, roughly 0.45 to 1 ug RNA was reverse transcribed. TCRdb re-called the immunoSEQ multiplex PCR reads with MiXCR, one entry per CDR3 protein. The sample has roughly 140,000 distinct CDR3 sequences; 95% are singletons. Material for sequencing was CD4+ T cells from PBMCs. The receptor set was obtained from a human donor with Susac syndrome.

The V and J genes are TRBV29-1 and TRBJ2-5; tentatively, D is TRBD2 (5 bases). Germline CDR1 SQVTM, CDR2 ANQGSEA. The CDR3 is made up of 13 amino acids. The V gene lost 6 bases and the J gene lost 1 base, with 12 bases spanning the gap. CDR3 sequence reads: CSVATGVQETQYF. The DNA for the CDR3 is TGCAGCGTGGCGACCGGGGTCCAAGAGACCCAGTACTTC.

The chain employs TRBV12-3 or TRBV12-4 and TRBJ1-1, with D uncertain. V dropped 1 base and J dropped 0 bases, with 6 bases sitting between them. The CDR3 has 14 amino acids. The CDR3 DNA reads as TGTGCCAGCAGTTTAGGGTTCATGAACACTGAAGCTTTCTTT. As protein: CASSLGFMNTEAFF.

This clonotype was picked up a small number of times. The DNA of the CDR3 is TGTGCCAGCAGCCAGACGGACGAGCAGTACTTC. Its translation: CASSQTDEQYF. V and J are TRBV3-1 and TRBJ2-7; no clear D gene. CDR1 is LGHDT and CDR2 is YNNKEL in the germline V gene (reference sequence). The CDR3 sequence is 11 residues long. V was shortened by 3 bases and J by 5 bases, with 5 bases between the two germline ends.

V is TRBV7-8 and J is TRBJ1-1, with 7 nucleotides matching TRBD1. Unmatched junction bases numbered 17, after V lost 5 bases and J lost 5 bases. The germline CDR1 and CDR2 sequences are SGHVS and FQNEAQ. The CDR3 is made up of 17 amino acids. The CDR3 reads CASSKGRQGPKGTEAFF. The CDR3 DNA is TGTGCCAGCAGCAAAGGGCGACAGGGACCCAAGGGTACTGAAGCTTTCTTT.

The rearrangement uses TRBV20-1 and TRBJ2-4, with 7 bases that match TRBD1. The germline CDR1 and CDR2 sequences are DFQATT and SNEGSKA (reference sequence). V lost 0 bases to trimming and J lost 1 base; unmatched junction nucleotides: 18. The CDR3 consists of 20 residues. This CDR3 is CSARDLLFAAGTAAKNIQYF. The DNA of the CDR3 is TGCAGTGCTAGAGATCTCTTGTTTGCGGCCGGGACAGCGGCCAAAAACATTCAGTACTTC.

The chain couples TRBV2 to TRBJ2-1; no clear D gene. Trimming stripped 5 bases from V and 6 bases from J, with 8 bases between. Germline assignment: CDR1 SNHLY and CDR2 FYNNEI. The CDR3 loop spans 12 amino acids. CDR3 sequence (DNA): TGTGCCAGCAGTCTTATGAGCAATGAGCAGTTCTTC. Translation: CASSLMSNEQFF.

This chain connects TRBV5-6 to TRBJ1-2; D perhaps matches TRBD1 (6 bases). Germline CDR1 reads SGHDT; CDR2 reads YYEEEE. The V and J ends lost 4 bases and 2 bases respectively, with 9 bases between them. CDR3 size: 13 residues. The CDR3 spells CASSAGANYGYTF. The DNA for the CDR3 is TGTGCCAGCAGCGCGGGGGCGAACTATGGCTACACCTTC.

This clonotype appeared a single time. This rearrangement joins TRBV4-1 to TRBJ2-5; TRBD2 matches 7 bases. The CDR3 length is 15 residues. Germline values: CDR1 MGHRA, CDR2 YSYEKL. After removal of 0 bases from V and 4 bases from J, the junction contained 5 bases not matched to a gene. The chain's CDR3 is CASSQDGGFRETQYF. DNA for the CDR3: TGCGCCAGCAGCCAAGACGGGGGGTTCCGAGAGACCCAGTACTTC.

The gene calls are TRBV6-1 and TRBJ1-2; D may be TRBD1 (6 bases). The CDR3 extends over 14 amino acids. Looked up from germline, CDR1 is MNHNS and CDR2 is SASEGT. Trimming stripped 1 base from V and 8 bases from J, with 14 bases between. The CDR3 DNA reads TGTGCCAGCAGTGAAGTACCGGGGGCGCCCGGCTACACCTTC. Encoded protein: CASSEVPGAPGYTF.

CDR3 residues: CASSTRTGQGYNEQFF. The CDR3 DNA follows: TGTGCCAGCAGTACAAGGACAGGCCAGGGCTACAATGAGCAGTTCTTC. The rearrangement joins TRBV27 to TRBJ2-1, with 7 positions matching TRBD1. Trimming removed 5 bases from V and 3 bases from J; junction bases left unmatched: 10. The CDR3 runs to 16 residues. Looked up from germline, CDR1 is MNHEY and CDR2 is SMNVEV (reference sequence).

This clonotype was detected only a few times. The rearrangement uses TRBV18 and TRBJ2-5; D unclear. Per germline, CDR1 KGHSH and CDR2 LQKENI. Trimming removed 6 bases from V and 2 bases from J, with 10 bases in between. This CDR3 has 13 residues. CDR3 sequence (DNA): TGTGCCAGCTCCCAAATACAGCAAGAGACCCAGTACTTC. Translated, it gives CASSQIQQETQYF.

CDR3 bases: TGCAGTGCTCGCCAGGGGGCGCAAACTTATGGCTACACCTTC. It codes for CSARQGAQTYGYTF. J is TRBJ1-2 and V is TRBV20-1, with TRBD1 identical over 8 bases. This CDR3 is built from 14 residues. Per germline, CDR1 DFQATT and CDR2 SNEGSKA (reference sequence). The V and J ends lost 5 bases and 5 bases, in that order; junction bases with no gene match: 10.

The chain couples TRBV20-1 to TRBJ1-1; D gene unclear. The CDR3 runs 13 residues. Trimming took off 5 bases at V and 0 bases at J, with 10 bases between the two ends. CDR1 DFQATT and CDR2 SNEGSKA come from the germline V gene (reference sequence). The CDR3: CSARTGVNTEAFF. In DNA form, the CDR3 reads TGCAGTGCTCGGACGGGAGTGAACACTGAAGCTTTCTTT.

V gene TRBV20-1 combines with J gene TRBJ2-3; D is uncertain. Germline loops: CDR1 DFQATT, CDR2 SNEGSKA (reference sequence). The CDR3 consists of 12 residues. Trimming took off 4 bases at V and 2 bases at J, with 7 bases between the two ends. The CDR3 here is CSATTVTDTQYF. The CDR3 DNA is TGCAGTGCTACGACTGTCACAGATACGCAGTATTTT.

The rearrangement uses TRBV25-1 and TRBJ1-6, with 9 nucleotides matching TRBD1. V was pared by 4 bases and J by 7 bases, with 5 bases of the junction left unmatched. The CDR3 is 15 amino acids. Germline CDR1 MGHDK, CDR2 SYGVNS. The CDR3 region is CASSVGTGWNSPLHF. CDR3 sequence (DNA): TGTGCCAGCAGTGTAGGGACAGGGTGGAATTCACCCCTCCACTTT.

The chain joins TRBV7-8 to TRBJ1-5; D call uncertain. The V gene lost 1 base and the J gene lost 3 bases, with 10 bases spanning the gap. The CDR3 covers 15 residues. Germline-derived CDR1 and CDR2 are SGHVS and FQNEAQ. This CDR3 reads CASSLDGINNQPQHF. DNA of the CDR3: TGTGCCAGCAGCTTAGACGGGATAAACAATCAGCCCCAGCATTTT.

This chain connects TRBV29-1 to TRBJ2-5; the D gene is possibly TRBD2 (5 bases). Germline V CDR1 and CDR2: SQVTM, ANQGSEA. V was cut by 5 bases and J by 2 bases, with 12 bases left in between. This CDR3 is 13 amino acids long. Written as DNA, the CDR3 is TGCAGCGTTCGGGGAACCAGGCAAGAGACCCAGTACTTC. Encoded protein: CSVRGTRQETQYF.

The sample holds one count of this clonotype. The V and J genes are TRBV29-1 and TRBJ2-1; D gene uncertain. Trimming took off 5 bases at V and 0 bases at J, with 5 bases between the two ends. This CDR3 region has 12 residues. CDR1 SQVTM and CDR2 ANQGSEA come from the germline V gene. DNA for the CDR3: TGCAGCGTTACTTACTCCTACAATGAGCAGTTCTTC. It encodes CSVTYSYNEQFF.

This chain uses TRBV9 with TRBJ2-3; D may correspond to TRBD1 or TRBD2 (5 bases each). CDR3 length: 15 residues. CDR1 and CDR2 from the germline V gene are SGDLS and YYNGEE. Between the trimmed V and J ends, which lost 0 bases and 3 bases, there was a span of 11 bases. This CDR3 reads CASSVVGALTDTQYF. The CDR3 DNA sequence: TGTGCCAGCAGCGTAGTCGGGGCCCTGACAGATACGCAGTATTTT. The variable domain in full, with the rest retrieved from reference TRBV9 and TRBJ2-3, is DSGVTQTPKHLITATGQRVTLRCSPRSGDLSVYWYQQSLDQGLQFLIQYYNGEERAKGNILERFSAQQFPDLHSELNLSSLELGDSALYFCASSVVGALTDTQYFGPGTRLTVL.

The chain employs TRBV12-3 or TRBV12-4 and TRBJ1-2; D is perhaps TRBD1 (5 bases). Trimming took 6 bases from V and 0 from J, leaving 11 bases between them. This CDR3 is 14 amino acids long. This chain's CDR3 is CASRATDTNYGYTF. Written as DNA, the CDR3 is TGTGCCAGCAGGGCGACAGACACTAACTATGGCTACACCTTC.

This chain uses TRBV20-1 with TRBJ2-1, with 8 positions matching TRBD2. CDR3 length: 16 amino acids. Germline CDR1 and CDR2: DFQATT and SNEGSKA (reference sequence). V gave up 5 bases and J gave up 3 bases; unmatched junction bases: 12. This chain's CDR3 is CSAPSVLAGNYNEQFF. Here the CDR3 DNA reads TGCAGTGCTCCTTCAGTTTTAGCGGGGAACTACAATGAGCAGTTCTTC.

The V and J genes are TRBV29-1 and TRBJ1-4; no definite D call. This CDR3 has 13 amino acids. The ends were cut back, 5 bases at V and 0 bases at J, with 7 bases in the middle. Germline assignment: CDR1 SQVTM and CDR2 ANQGSEA. Written as DNA, the CDR3 is TGCAGCGTTTCGGCAGCAACTAATGAAAAACTGTTTTTT. It is translated as CSVSAATNEKLFF. Full variable domain (missing parts from reference TRBV29-1 and TRBJ1-4): SAVISQKPSRDICQRGTSLTIQCQVDSQVTMMFWYRQQPGQSLTLIATANQGSEATYESGFVIDKFPISRPNLTFSTLTVSNMSPEDSSIYLCSVSAATNEKLFFGSGTQLSVL.

This chain uses TRBV2 with TRBJ1-1; the match to TRBD1 covers 8 bases. The CDR3 is made up of 13 amino acids. Germline V lookup: CDR1 SNHLY, CDR2 FYNNEI. J lost 9 bases, V lost 5 bases, and 8 bases had no gene match. DNA of the CDR3: TGTGCCAGCAGTATCACAGGGGGAGCGCAAGCTTTCTTT. Protein sequence: CASSITGGAQAFF.

The V gene is TRBV11-2, the J gene TRBJ2-7; D is unresolved. The V gene's germline CDR1 is SGHAT and CDR2 FQNNGV. The CDR3 has 14 residues. V lost 1 base to trimming and J lost 0 bases, with 7 bases between them. CDR3 in DNA: TGTGCCAGCAGCTTAGCGAGGAGCTCCTACGAGCAGTACTTC. Translated, it gives CASSLARSSYEQYF.

The V and J genes are TRBV10-1 and TRBJ2-3; D is undetermined. Germline V gives CDR1 WNHNN, CDR2 SYGVQD (reference sequence). The V gene lost 4 bases and the J gene lost 6 bases, with 11 bases spanning the gap. The CDR3 has 13 residues. The CDR3 nucleotides are TGCGCCAGCAGTGCAACACGTTCTGATACGCAGTATTTT. Protein product: CASSATRSDTQYF.

The chain links TRBV12-3 or TRBV12-4 to TRBJ1-2; 7 nucleotides match TRBD1. Losses at the gene ends were 6 bases for V and 4 bases for J; bases not matched to a gene: 2. CDR3 size: 12 residues. The CDR3 coding sequence is TGTGCCAGCAGGGGACAGACCTATGGCTACACCTTC. Encoded protein: CASRGQTYGYTF.

The rearrangement joins TRBV3-1 to TRBJ2-5; 10 bases fit TRBD2. Looked up from germline, CDR1 is LGHDT and CDR2 is YNNKEL (reference sequence). J lost 7 bases, V lost 4 bases, and 3 bases had no gene match. The CDR3 sequence is 13 residues long. The CDR3 sequence is CASSPSGGVTQYF. In DNA form, the CDR3 reads TGTGCCAGCAGCCCCAGCGGGGGGGTGACCCAGTACTTC.

This rearrangement joins TRBV20-1 to TRBJ1-1; no clear D. Trimming removed 6 bases from V and 2 bases from J, with 16 bases in between. This CDR3 region has 14 residues. Germline CDR1 reads DFQATT; CDR2 reads SNEGSKA (reference sequence). CDR3 sequence (DNA): TGCAGTGCGCCCGGGTGGATGGGAAACACTGAAGCTTTCTTT. Protein sequence: CSAPGWMGNTEAFF.

The chain couples TRBV20-1 to TRBJ2-4; D possibly matches TRBD1 or TRBD2 (5 bases each). Germline lookup yields CDR1 DFQATT and CDR2 SNEGSKA (reference sequence). The CDR3 runs to 14 residues. V was trimmed by 0 bases and J by 0 bases, leaving 6 bases between them. The CDR3 region is CSARDGTAKNIQYF. The CDR3 DNA reads TGCAGTGCTAGAGATGGGACAGCCAAAAACATTCAGTACTTC.